What follows describes a single T cell receptor beta chain. This clonotype was detected only a few times. It lacks a known antigen. One base away there is no much larger clone; base qualities are not given. These data come from a study of T-cell reconstitution after alpha-beta-depleted transplantation in children (dated by TCRdb to about 2016). About the full investigation: T-cell immune reconstitution after TCRalphabeta/CD19-depleted allogeneic hematopoietic cell transplantation in children was quantitatively tracked in the study by means of TCR repertoire profiling.

CDR1 and CDR2 were assigned from the germline V gene (reference sequence) as SEHNR and FQNEAQ. Its CDR3 holds 16 amino acids, cysteine through phenylalanine. The retained sequence is limited to the CDR3, 48 bases, with the frame set at the first base. Between the V and J ends, shortened by 8 bases and 1 base respectively, the junction contains 15 bases. The library was built by means of PCR. TCRdb records Illumina HiSeq 2500 as the sequencer. TCR library preparation used molecular barcoding, with unique molecular identifiers applied to normalize quantification of the TCRbeta repertoire. Using fastp at Q25 and MiXCR, TCRdb reprocessed the public reads and kept productive beta chains. Rows merge per CDR3 protein into single entries with the most common DNA and genes. Recorded for this sample are some 300,000 distinct CDR3 sequences; 10% to 13% of them occurred a single time. Together, the top ten hold under 3% of the sample.

The chain was built from TRBV7-9 and TRBJ2-6; the D gene is unclear. The origin of this receptor is a human donor who donated a stem cell graft to a child with acute lymphoblastic leukemia. The specimen was PBMCs from the stem cell graft donor, collected from the stem cell graft. In nucleotides, the sequence is TGTGCCAGCGCCGGGCCCCGGGCATCTGGGGCCAACGTCCTGACTTTC. It codes for CASAGPRASGANVLTF.